This T cell receptor beta chain originates from a study of blood T cell repertoires in COVID-19. Across the study: PBMCs, B-cell-depleted T cells, or T cells were the source of the cDNA or gDNA that made up the material.

Germline CDR1 and CDR2: MGHRA and YSYEKL. Trimming stripped 0 bases from V and 3 bases from J, with 5 bases between. CDR3 size: 13 residues. Original analysis: Reference gene primer amplification gave estimated nucleated cell counts. Here immunoSEQ multiplex PCR was the method, and the copy in TCRdb shows in-frame clones only, minus some. V and J calls and clone size are given by that table; D and trimming were obtained from the DNA. Found here are about 200,000 clones, approximately 80% of them singletons; the top ten hold about a fifth. About this clone itself: Other nucleotide sequences in the sample specify the same CDR3.

The V gene is TRBV4-1, the J gene TRBJ1-1; no firm D call. The sample comprised peripheral blood. The TCR sequence derives from a human donor in a cohort sampled during active COVID-19. The CDR3 nucleotides read TGCGCCAGCAGCCAAGACCGGGACACTGAAGCTTTCTTT. It yields the protein CASSQDRDTEAFF.